A single sample is the source of the 26 T cell receptor beta chains below, sequenced in a study of blood T cell repertoires in COVID-19. Assay: immunoSEQ multiplex PCR; the TCRdb copy retains only in-frame clones and omits some. The data hold around 260,000 clones, with 70% to 90% observed a single time. The sample taken for sequencing was PBMCs or T cells enriched from blood (not recorded which). These TCRs come from a woman in her twenties or thirties who had recovered from COVID-19.

In the case of this clone: In the same sample, other DNA sequences code for this CDR3. This chain joins TRBV6-6 and TRBJ2-7; tentatively, D is TRBD1 (6 bases). With 3 bases removed from V and 3 bases from J, the gap between germline ends came to 9 bases. The CDR3 has 13 residues. The V gene's germline CDR1 is MNHNY and CDR2 SVGAGI (reference sequence). Here the CDR3 DNA reads TGTGCCAGCAGTTATTCGGACAGCTACGAGCAGTACTTC. It is translated as CASSYSDSYEQYF.

The table lists this clone with a count of one. CDR3 amino acids: CASSSGQGARDTQYF. CDR3 DNA: TGCGCCAGCAGCTCGGGACAGGGGGCAAGAGATACGCAGTATTTT. The rearrangement links TRBV5-1 to TRBJ2-3, with 12 bases fitting TRBD1. The germline gives CDR1 SGHRS, CDR2 YFSETQ. This CDR3 contains 15 residues. V lost 3 bases to trimming and J lost 5 bases; unmatched junction nucleotides: 4.

The rearrangement uses TRBV15 and TRBJ2-5, with TRBD1 as a possible D gene (5 bases). This CDR3 region has 11 residues. The V end lost 9 bases, the J end lost 4 bases, and 9 bases lay between the germline ends. Per germline, CDR1 LNHNV and CDR2 YYDKDF (reference sequence). The CDR3 here is CATRRVETQYF. The CDR3 DNA reads as TGTGCCACGCGCAGGGTAGAGACCCAGTACTTC.

CDR3 residues: CASSSAPGATEAFF. The CDR3 bases are TGTGCCAGCAGTTCCGCCCCAGGGGCCACTGAAGCTTTCTTT. The J gene is TRBJ1-1, the V gene TRBV27; a possible D gene is TRBD1 (6 bases). V lost 4 bases and J lost 4, with 13 bases in between. Germline V lookup: CDR1 MNHEY, CDR2 SMNVEV (reference sequence). CDR3 length equals 14 residues.

This sequence joins TRBV7-8 and TRBJ2-5; possibly TRBD2 for D (6 bases). The germline V and J ends were trimmed by 3 bases and 5 bases, with 25 bases remaining between them. The CDR3 spans 18 residues. Germline V gives CDR1 SGHVS, CDR2 FQNEAQ. CDR3: CASSFHTREQPQWETQYF. The CDR3 region has the DNA TGTGCCAGCAGCTTCCACACTCGGGAGCAGCCTCAATGGGAGACCCAGTACTTC. Combining the CDR3 with reference TRBV7-8 and TRBJ2-5 gives the whole variable domain GAGVSQSPRYKVAKRGQDVALRCDPISGHVSLFWYQQALGQGPEFLTYFQNEAQLDKSGLPSDRFFAERPEGSVSTLKIQRTQQEDSAVYLCASSFHTREQPQWETQYFGPGTRLLVL.

The chain combines TRBV29-1 with TRBJ2-1; D is unresolved. Germline values: CDR1 SQVTM, CDR2 ANQGSEA. CDR3 length: 15 residues. V was pared by 3 bases and J by 3 bases, with 15 bases between. DNA for the CDR3: TGCAGCGTTGATCCTCAATTCAGTATCTACAATGAGCAGTTCTTC. This codes for CSVDPQFSIYNEQFF.

The J gene is TRBJ2-1, the V gene TRBV5-1; 10 nucleotides align to TRBD2. Trimming took 1 base from V and 5 from J; bases not matched to a gene: 12. CDR1 SGHRS and CDR2 YFSETQ come from the germline V gene. The CDR3 sequence is 18 residues long. CDR3: CASSLYLLAGMGDNEQFF. The CDR3 DNA follows: TGCGCCAGCAGCTTGTACCTACTAGCGGGAATGGGGGACAATGAGCAGTTCTTC.

The chain links TRBV5-1 to TRBJ2-3, with 9 bases matching TRBD2. CDR3 length: 17 amino acids. The germline gives CDR1 SGHRS, CDR2 YFSETQ. V was clipped by 0 bases and J by 2 bases; unmatched bases: 7. CDR3 nucleotides: TGCGCCAGCAGCTTGGTCGGGGCTAGCGGGATCACAGATACGCAGTATTTT. This encodes CASSLVGASGITDTQYF.

V is TRBV28 and J is TRBJ2-7, with TRBD1 matching over 10 bases. V lost 7 bases, J lost 7 bases, and 7 bases stayed unmatched. The CDR3 sequence is 13 residues long. Germline CDR1 MDHEN, CDR2 SYDVKM. The CDR3 loop is CASTGTGAGEQYF. CDR3 nucleotide sequence: TGTGCCAGCACTGGGACAGGGGCCGGGGAGCAGTACTTC.

The DNA of the CDR3 is TGTGCCAGCAGTTACAGGGGTAGCAATCAGCCCCAGCATTTT. It codes for CASSYRGSNQPQHF. The chain links TRBV27 to TRBJ1-5, with 7 bases fitting TRBD1. This CDR3 is built from 14 residues. J was trimmed by 0 bases and V by 4 bases; bases with no gene match: 0. CDR1 MNHEY and CDR2 SMNVEV come from the germline V gene (reference sequence).

The chain carries TRBV29-1 and TRBJ2-1; 7 nucleotides agree with TRBD1. Trimming cost V 6 bases and J 2 bases; bases outside gene matches: 4. The CDR3 consists of 13 residues. Looked up from germline, CDR1 is SQVTM and CDR2 is ANQGSEA. CDR3 sequence reads: CSVLQGAYNEQFF. The DNA of the CDR3 is TGCAGCGTCCTCCAGGGGGCCTACAATGAGCAGTTCTTC.

The CDR3 loop is CASSPGQGNEQFF. The CDR3 DNA sequence: TGTGCCAGCAGCCCGGGACAGGGAAATGAGCAGTTCTTC. The J gene is TRBJ2-1, the V gene TRBV7-6, with 9 nucleotides matching TRBD1. Unmatched junction bases numbered 3, after V lost 5 bases and J lost 7 bases. Germline loops: CDR1 SGHVS, CDR2 FNYEAQ. There are 13 residues in the CDR3.

This clone has a handful of counts. The chain combines TRBV11-2 with TRBJ1-3; tentative D call: TRBD1 (6 bases). The CDR3 has 18 amino acids. Germline V gene lookup returns CDR1 SGHAT and CDR2 FQNNGV. V gave up 3 bases and J gave up 3 bases, with 21 bases separating them. The CDR3, as DNA: TGTGCCAGCAGCTTCGATGCCTCAAGAGGGGGATATGGAAACACCATATATTTT. Protein sequence: CASSFDASRGGYGNTIYF.

J is TRBJ1-5 and V is TRBV19; D not resolved. The length of the CDR3 is 15 residues. Germline V gene sequence: CDR1 LNHDA, CDR2 SQIVND (reference sequence). The ends were cut back, 5 bases at V and 0 bases at J, with 11 bases in the middle. The CDR3 protein is CASSSGGGSNQPQHF. The DNA for the CDR3 is TGTGCCAGTAGTTCAGGAGGTGGTAGCAATCAGCCCCAGCATTTT.

The rearrangement links TRBV13 to TRBJ2-1; D gene ambiguous. The CDR3 runs to 12 residues. CDR1 is PRHDT, CDR2 FYEKMQ, per germline (reference sequence). V gave up 3 bases and J gave up 8 bases, with 8 bases separating them. CDR3 in DNA: TGTGCCAGCAGCTTTGGTCAGGATGAGCAGTTCTTC. This gives the protein CASSFGQDEQFF.

The chain couples TRBV19 to TRBJ2-4; a possible D gene is TRBD1 (7 bases). The V gene lost 4 bases and the J gene lost 7 bases, with 20 bases spanning the gap. CDR3 length: 16 residues. Germline CDR1 LNHDA, CDR2 SQIVND (reference sequence). CDR3 in amino acids: CASSKPPRGDPNIQYF. The CDR3 nucleotides are TGTGCCAGTAGTAAACCCCCCAGGGGGGATCCTAACATTCAGTACTTC.

This sequence joins TRBV2 and TRBJ2-3, with TRBD2 identical over 10 bases. V gave up 6 bases and J gave up 5 bases; unmatched junction bases: 5. The CDR3 totals 14 residues. CDR1 is SNHLY, CDR2 FYNNEI, per germline. The CDR3 spells CASSLWTSGDTQYF. In DNA form, the CDR3 reads TGTGCCAGCAGCCTATGGACTAGCGGAGATACGCAGTATTTT.

V gene TRBV9 combines with J gene TRBJ2-5; D is ambiguous. Trimming took 0 bases from V and 2 from J, leaving 5 bases between them. CDR1 SGDLS and CDR2 YYNGEE come from the germline V gene. The CDR3 length is 13 residues. DNA of the CDR3: TGTGCCAGCAGCGTAGGTCGTCAAGAGACCCAGTACTTC. Translation gives CASSVGRQETQYF.

The gene calls are TRBV6-5 and TRBJ1-6; no firm D call. The CDR3 consists of 15 residues. Deletions cut 4 bases from V and 0 bases from J, with 7 bases between. Germline CDR1 reads MNHEY; CDR2 reads SVGAGI. This CDR3 reads CASSWRSSYNSPLHF. The DNA for the CDR3 is TGTGCCAGCAGTTGGAGAAGCTCCTATAATTCACCCCTCCACTTT.

This clone was detected once. The J gene is TRBJ2-5, the V gene TRBV29-1; possible D gene TRBD1, 6 bases. Germline V CDR1 and CDR2: SQVTM, ANQGSEA. The CDR3 has 13 residues. Trimming shortened V by 7 bases and J by 3 bases, and 15 bases separated the two germline ends. The DNA of the CDR3 is TGCAGCGCGGGTGGGACAACTAAAGAGACCCAGTACTTC. This encodes CSAGGTTKETQYF.

The gene calls are TRBV18 and TRBJ1-1; 9 nucleotides line up with TRBD1. Trimming removed 1 base from V and 3 bases from J; junction bases left unmatched: 6. The CDR3 length is 16 residues. Germline V gene sequence: CDR1 KGHSH, CDR2 LQKENI. CDR3 DNA: TGTGCCAGCTCACCACAACAGGGGGCAGCGGACACTGAAGCTTTCTTT. Its translation is CASSPQQGAADTEAFF.

In this sample, this clone turned up a few times. The V and J genes are TRBV7-9 and TRBJ2-7, with 9 nucleotides matching TRBD1. The CDR3 extends over 15 amino acids. V shed 1 base, J shed 3 bases, and the junction held 4 bases outside the gene matches. CDR1 SEHNR and CDR2 FQNEAQ come from the germline V gene (reference sequence). CDR3 protein: CASSLVGTGIYEQYF. As DNA, the CDR3 is TGTGCCAGCAGCTTAGTGGGGACAGGGATCTACGAGCAGTACTTC.

The V call is TRBV19, the J call TRBJ2-5, with 8 bases lining up with TRBD2. The CDR3 length is 16 residues. V shed 5 bases and J 3 bases; nucleotides not matched to a gene: 11. Germline CDR1 reads LNHDA; CDR2 reads SQIVND (reference sequence). In DNA form, the CDR3 reads TGTGCCAGTAGTCTCCCTCTTCGAGCGGGGGAAGAGACCCAGTACTTC. It encodes CASSLPLRAGEETQYF.

The chain carries TRBV19 and TRBJ2-7; D is unclear. The V end was cut by 5 bases, the J end by 2 bases, with 13 bases between. Germline V gives CDR1 LNHDA, CDR2 SQIVND (reference sequence). The CDR3 loop spans 14 amino acids. CDR3 DNA sequence: TGTGCCAGTAGTGCCCTGGCAGGAACCTACGAGCAGTACTTC. Its translation: CASSALAGTYEQYF.

The V gene is TRBV4-1, the J gene TRBJ1-4; D not resolved. This CDR3 spans 13 amino acids. Trimming took 4 bases from V and 8 from J, leaving 11 bases between them. Germline V gene sequence: CDR1 MGHRA, CDR2 YSYEKL. The CDR3 bases are TGCGCCAGCAGCCCGACGCGCGGGGAAAAACTGTTTTTT. It translates to CASSPTRGEKLFF.

The chain uses TRBV29-1 and TRBJ1-5; 7 bases fit TRBD1. Germline lookup yields CDR1 SQVTM and CDR2 ANQGSEA. This CDR3 contains 14 residues. V lost 5 bases to trimming and J lost 4 bases; unmatched junction nucleotides: 8. The CDR3 nucleotides are TGCAGCGTTTCGGGAGACAGGGAGAATCAGCCCCAGCATTTT. The encoded protein is CSVSGDRENQPQHF.